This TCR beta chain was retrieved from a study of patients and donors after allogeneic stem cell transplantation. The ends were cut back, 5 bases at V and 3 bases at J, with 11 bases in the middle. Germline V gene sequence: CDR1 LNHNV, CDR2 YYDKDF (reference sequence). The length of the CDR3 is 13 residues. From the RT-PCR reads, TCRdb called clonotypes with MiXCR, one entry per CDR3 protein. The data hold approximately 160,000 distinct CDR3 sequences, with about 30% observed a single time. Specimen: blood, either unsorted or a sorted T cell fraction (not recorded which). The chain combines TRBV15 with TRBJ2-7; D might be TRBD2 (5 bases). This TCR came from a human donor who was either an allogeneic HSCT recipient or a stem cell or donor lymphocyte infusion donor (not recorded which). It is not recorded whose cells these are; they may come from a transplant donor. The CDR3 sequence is CATSHGLGYEQYF. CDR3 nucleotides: TGTGCCACCAGCCACGGACTGGGCTACGAGCAGTACTTC.